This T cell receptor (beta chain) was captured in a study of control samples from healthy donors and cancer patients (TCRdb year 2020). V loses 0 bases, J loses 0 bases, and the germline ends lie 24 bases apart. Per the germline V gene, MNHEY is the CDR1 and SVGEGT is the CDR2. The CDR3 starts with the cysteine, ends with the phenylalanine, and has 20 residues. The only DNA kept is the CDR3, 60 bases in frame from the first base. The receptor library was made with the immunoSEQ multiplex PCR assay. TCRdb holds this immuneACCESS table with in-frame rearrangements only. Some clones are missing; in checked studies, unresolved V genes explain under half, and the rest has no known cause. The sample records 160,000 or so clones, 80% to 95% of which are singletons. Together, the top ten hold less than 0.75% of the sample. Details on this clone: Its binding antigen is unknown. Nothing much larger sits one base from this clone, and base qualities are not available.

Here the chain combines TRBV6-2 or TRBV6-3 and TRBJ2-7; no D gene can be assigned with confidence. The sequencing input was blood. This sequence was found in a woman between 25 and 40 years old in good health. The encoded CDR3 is CASSYSIPSWGGSSSYEQYF. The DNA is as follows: TGTGCCAGCAGTTACTCGATCCCATCTTGGGGTGGATCTAGCTCCTACGAGCAGTACTTC.